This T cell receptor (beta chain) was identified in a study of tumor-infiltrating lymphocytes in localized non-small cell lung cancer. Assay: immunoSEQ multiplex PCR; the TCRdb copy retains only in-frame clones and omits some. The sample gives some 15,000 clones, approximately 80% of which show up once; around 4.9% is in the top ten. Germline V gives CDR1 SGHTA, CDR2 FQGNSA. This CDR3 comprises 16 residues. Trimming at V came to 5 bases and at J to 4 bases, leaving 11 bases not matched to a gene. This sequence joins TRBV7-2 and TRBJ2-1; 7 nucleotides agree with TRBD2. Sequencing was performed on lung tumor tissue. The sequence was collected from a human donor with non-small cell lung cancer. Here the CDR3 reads CASSRSRGGAYNEQFF. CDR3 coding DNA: TGTGCCAGCAGCCGCTCTCGCGGGGGAGCGTACAATGAGCAGTTCTTC.